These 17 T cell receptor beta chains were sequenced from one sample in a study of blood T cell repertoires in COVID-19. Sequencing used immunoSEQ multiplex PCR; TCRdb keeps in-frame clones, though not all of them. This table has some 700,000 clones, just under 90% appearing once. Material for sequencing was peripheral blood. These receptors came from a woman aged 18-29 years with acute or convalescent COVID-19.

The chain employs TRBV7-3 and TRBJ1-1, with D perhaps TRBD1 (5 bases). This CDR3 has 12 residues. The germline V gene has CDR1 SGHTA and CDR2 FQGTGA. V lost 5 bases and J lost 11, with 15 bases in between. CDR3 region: CASSHLGGIAFF. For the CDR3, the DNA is TGTGCCAGCAGCCACTTGGGGGGTATCGCTTTCTTT. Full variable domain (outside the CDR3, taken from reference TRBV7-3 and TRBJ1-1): GAGVSQTPSNKVTEKGKYVELRCDPISGHTALYWYRQSLGQGPEFLIYFQGTGAADDSGLPNDRFFAVRPEGSVSTLKIQRTERGDSAVYLCASSHLGGIAFFGQGTRLTVV.

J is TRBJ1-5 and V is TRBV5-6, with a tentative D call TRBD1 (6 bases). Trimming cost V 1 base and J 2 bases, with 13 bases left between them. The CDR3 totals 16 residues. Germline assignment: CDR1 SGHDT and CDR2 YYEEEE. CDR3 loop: CASSLWVGGGNQPQHF. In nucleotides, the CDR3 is TGTGCCAGCAGCTTGTGGGTAGGGGGGGGCAATCAGCCCCAGCATTTT.

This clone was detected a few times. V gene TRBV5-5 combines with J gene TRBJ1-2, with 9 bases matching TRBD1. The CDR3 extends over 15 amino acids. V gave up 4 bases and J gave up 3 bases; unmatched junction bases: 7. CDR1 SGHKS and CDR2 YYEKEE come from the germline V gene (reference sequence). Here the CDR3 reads CASSITGGSDYGYTF. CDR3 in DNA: TGTGCCAGCAGCATAACAGGGGGCAGTGACTATGGCTACACCTTC.

The CDR3: CASSPFGLAGVDEQFF. The CDR3 bases are TGTGCCAGCTCACCGTTCGGGCTAGCGGGGGTGGATGAGCAGTTCTTC. J is TRBJ2-1 and V is TRBV18; 10 bases agree with TRBD2. The V and J ends lost 3 bases and 8 bases, in that order; junction bases with no gene match: 10. Germline-derived CDR1 and CDR2 are KGHSH and LQKENI. The CDR3 has 16 amino acids.

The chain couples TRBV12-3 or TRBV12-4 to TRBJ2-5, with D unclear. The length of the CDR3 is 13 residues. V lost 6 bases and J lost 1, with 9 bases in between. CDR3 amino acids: CASSPFLQETQYF. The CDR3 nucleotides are TGTGCCAGCAGCCCCTTCCTCCAAGAGACCCAGTACTTC.

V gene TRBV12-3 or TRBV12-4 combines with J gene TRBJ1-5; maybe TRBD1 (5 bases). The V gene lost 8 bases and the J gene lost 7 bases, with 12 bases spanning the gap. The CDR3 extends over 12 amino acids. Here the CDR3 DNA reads TGTGCCAGCCCCCGGGGGGTCCAGCCCCAGCATTTT. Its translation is CASPRGVQPQHF.

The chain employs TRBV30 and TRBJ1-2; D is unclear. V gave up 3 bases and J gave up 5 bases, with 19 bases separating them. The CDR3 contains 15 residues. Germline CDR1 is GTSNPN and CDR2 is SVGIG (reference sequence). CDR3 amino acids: CAWSLARGGLYGYTF. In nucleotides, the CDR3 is TGTGCCTGGAGCCTCGCACGGGGAGGGCTTTATGGCTACACCTTC.

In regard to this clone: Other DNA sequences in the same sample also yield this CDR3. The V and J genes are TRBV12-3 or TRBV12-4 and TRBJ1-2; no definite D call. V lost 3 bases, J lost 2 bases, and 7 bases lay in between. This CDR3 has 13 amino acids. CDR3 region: CASSLGGNYGYTF. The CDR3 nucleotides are TGTGCCAGCAGTTTGGGAGGGAACTATGGCTACACCTTC.

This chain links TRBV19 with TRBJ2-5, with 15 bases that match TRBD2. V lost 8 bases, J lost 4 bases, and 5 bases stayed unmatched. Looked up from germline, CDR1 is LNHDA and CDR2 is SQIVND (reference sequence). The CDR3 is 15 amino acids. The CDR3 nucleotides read TGTGCCAGTGCAAGGACTAGCGGGGGGGTAGAGACCCAGTACTTC. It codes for CASARTSGGVETQYF.

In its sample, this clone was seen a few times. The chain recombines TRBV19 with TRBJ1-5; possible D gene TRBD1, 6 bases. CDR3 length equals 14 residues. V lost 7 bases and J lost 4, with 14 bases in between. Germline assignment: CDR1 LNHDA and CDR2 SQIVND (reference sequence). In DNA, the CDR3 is TGTGCCAGTAACGACAGGTCCGGAAATCAGCCCCAGCATTTT. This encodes CASNDRSGNQPQHF.

In DNA, the CDR3 is TGTGCCAGCAGTACCCCGAGGGGACTAGCGGGGGGGAGCTCCTACGAGCAGTACTTC. Translated, it gives CASSTPRGLAGGSSYEQYF. The chain recombines TRBV6-7 with TRBJ2-7; 16 positions agree with TRBD2. TRBV6-7 is noted as an ORF with a role that remains uncertain. V lost 5 bases, J lost 0 bases, and 10 bases stayed unmatched. This CDR3 spans 19 amino acids.

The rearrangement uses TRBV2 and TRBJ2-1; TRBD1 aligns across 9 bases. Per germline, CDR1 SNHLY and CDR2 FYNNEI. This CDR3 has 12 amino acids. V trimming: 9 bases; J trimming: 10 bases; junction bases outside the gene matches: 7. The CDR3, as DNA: TGTGCCAGAAGGACAGGGGAGAGGGAGCAGTTCTTC. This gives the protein CARRTGEREQFF.

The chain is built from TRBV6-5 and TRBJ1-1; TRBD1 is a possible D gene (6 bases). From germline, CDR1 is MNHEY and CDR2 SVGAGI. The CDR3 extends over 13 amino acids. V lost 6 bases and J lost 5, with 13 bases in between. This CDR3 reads CASRLQGGTEAFF. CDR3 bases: TGTGCCAGCAGGCTACAGGGTGGTACTGAAGCTTTCTTT.

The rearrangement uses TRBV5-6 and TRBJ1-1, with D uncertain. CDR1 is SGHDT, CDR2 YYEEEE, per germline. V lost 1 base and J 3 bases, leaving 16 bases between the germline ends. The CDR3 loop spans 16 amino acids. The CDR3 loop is CASSLRPAGWDTEAFF. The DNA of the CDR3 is TGTGCCAGCAGCTTGCGGCCGGCGGGGTGGGACACTGAAGCTTTCTTT. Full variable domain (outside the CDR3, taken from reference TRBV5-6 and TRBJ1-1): DAGVTQSPTHLIKTRGQQVTLRCSPKSGHDTVSWYQQALGQGPQFIFQYYEEEERQRGNFPDRFSGHQFPNYSSELNVNALLLGDSALYLCASSLRPAGWDTEAFFGQGTRLTVV.

The CDR3 loop reads CASSPTGLGETQYF. DNA for the CDR3: TGCGCCAGCAGCCCGACAGGGCTTGGGGAGACCCAGTACTTC. This rearrangement joins TRBV4-1 to TRBJ2-5, with 7 nucleotides matching TRBD1. J gave up 5 bases and V 4 bases, and 7 bases lay outside the gene matches. CDR1 and CDR2 from the germline V gene are MGHRA and YSYEKL. This CDR3 has 14 amino acids.

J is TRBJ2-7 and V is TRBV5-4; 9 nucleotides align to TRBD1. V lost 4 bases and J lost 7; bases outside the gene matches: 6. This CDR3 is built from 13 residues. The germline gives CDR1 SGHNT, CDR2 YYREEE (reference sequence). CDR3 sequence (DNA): TGTGCCAGCAGCGGGGGACAGGGCGCAGAGCAGTACTTC. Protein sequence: CASSGGQGAEQYF.

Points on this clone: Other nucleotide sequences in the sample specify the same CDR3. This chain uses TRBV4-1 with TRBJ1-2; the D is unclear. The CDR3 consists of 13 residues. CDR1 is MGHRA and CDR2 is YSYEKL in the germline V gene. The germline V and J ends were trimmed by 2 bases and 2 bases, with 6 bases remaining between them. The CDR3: CASSQTGNYGYTF. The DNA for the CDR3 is TGCGCCAGCAGCCAAACCGGGAACTATGGCTACACCTTC.